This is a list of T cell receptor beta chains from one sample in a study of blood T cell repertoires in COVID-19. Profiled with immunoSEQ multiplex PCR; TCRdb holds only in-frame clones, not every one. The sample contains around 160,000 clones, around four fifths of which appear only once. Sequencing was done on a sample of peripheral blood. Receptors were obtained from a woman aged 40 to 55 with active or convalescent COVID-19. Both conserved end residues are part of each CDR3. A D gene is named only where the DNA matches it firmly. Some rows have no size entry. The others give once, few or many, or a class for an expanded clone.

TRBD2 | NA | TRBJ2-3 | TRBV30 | CAWRVGRASTDTQYF | TGTGCCTGGAGGGTCGGGAGGGCCTCCACAGATACGCAGTATTTT
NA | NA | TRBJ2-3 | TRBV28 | CASSFGGGGATQYF | TGTGCCAGCAGTTTTGGGGGAGGCGGGGCTACGCAGTATTTT
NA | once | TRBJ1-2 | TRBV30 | CQSSGRGLGGYTF | TGTCAGAGTAGTGGAAGGGGGTTGGGTGGCTACACCTTC
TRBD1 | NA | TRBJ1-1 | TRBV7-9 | CASSLTGPTPEAFF | TGTGCCAGCAGCTTGACAGGGCCAACACCTGAAGCTTTCTTT
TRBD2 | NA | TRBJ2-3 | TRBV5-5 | CASSFPRLAGSTDTQYF | TGTGCCAGCAGCTTTCCCCGACTAGCGGGGAGCACAGATACGCAGTATTTT
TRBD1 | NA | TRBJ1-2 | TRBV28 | CASSLGGRGNYGYTF | TGTGCCAGCAGTTTAGGTGGCAGGGGGAACTATGGCTACACCTTC
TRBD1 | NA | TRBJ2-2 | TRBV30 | CAWRGPTGRSGELFF | TGTGCCTGGAGGGGACCGACAGGGAGAAGCGGGGAGCTGTTTTTT
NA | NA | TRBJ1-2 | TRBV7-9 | CASSLERGLGGYTF | TGTGCCAGCAGCCTAGAGCGAGGGCTGGGTGGCTACACCTTC
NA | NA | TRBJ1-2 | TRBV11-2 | CASSLEGAANYGYTF | TGTGCCAGCAGCTTAGAAGGGGCAGCTAACTATGGCTACACCTTC
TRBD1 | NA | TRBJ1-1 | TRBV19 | CASSSLTGVTNTEAFF | TGTGCCAGTAGTTCTTTGACAGGGGTGACGAACACTGAAGCTTTCTTT
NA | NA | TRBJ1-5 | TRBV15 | CATSRERGQGGVPQHF | TGTGCCACCAGCAGAGAGCGGGGGCAGGGTGGGGTACCCCAGCATTTT
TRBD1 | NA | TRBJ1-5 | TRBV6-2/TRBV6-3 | CASSYRTGIINQPQHF | TGTGCCAGCAGTTATCGGACAGGGATTATCAATCAGCCCCAGCATTTT
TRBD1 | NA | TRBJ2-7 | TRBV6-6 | CASSQYGPRGLGATYEQYF | TGTGCCAGCAGTCAGTACGGCCCTAGGGGGCTGGGGGCTACCTACGAGCAGTACTTC
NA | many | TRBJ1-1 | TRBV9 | CASSVGAGENTEAFF | TGTGCCAGCAGCGTAGGAGCAGGTGAGAACACTGAAGCTTTCTTT
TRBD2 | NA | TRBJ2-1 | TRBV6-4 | CASSHEIGLGFNEQFF | TGTGCCAGCAGCCACGAGATAGGACTAGGGTTTAATGAGCAGTTCTTC
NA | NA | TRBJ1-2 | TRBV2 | CASSPNRDGYTF | TGTGCCAGCAGTCCTAACAGGGACGGCTACACCTTC